This T cell receptor beta chain was sequenced during a study of a mutant IDH1 vaccine in newly diagnosed glioma. Overall study: Treated patients were around 60% male, roughly 40% female, mean age 40.4 years.

Comment on this clone: The antigen remains unidentified.

Overall study findings and caveats: Altogether, 80% to 95% of patients exhibited vaccine-induced immune responses.

Described time point: baseline, week 1 (first vaccination visit). Treatment denoted: pre-vaccination baseline after standard-of-care therapy. Each astrocytoma in the donors was new, WHO grade 3 or 4, IDH1-mutant and ATRX-lost. Clones were sequenced by immunoSEQ multiplex PCR, and TCRdb holds only the in-frame ones, with some missing. Of about 92,000 clones in the sample, 83% were seen once. Germline loops: CDR1 KGHSH, CDR2 LQKENI. V was pared by 0 bases and J by 2 bases, with 7 bases between. The CDR3 extends over 14 amino acids. This chain connects TRBV18 to TRBJ1-2; D gene ambiguous. Here the sequenced sample was PBMCs, taken from a glioma patient treated with radiotherapy, temozolomide or both. The clonotype originates from a woman in her 50s with glioma. CDR3 protein: CASSPPGPNYGYTF. CDR3 bases: TGTGCCAGCTCACCACCTGGGCCAAACTATGGCTACACCTTC.